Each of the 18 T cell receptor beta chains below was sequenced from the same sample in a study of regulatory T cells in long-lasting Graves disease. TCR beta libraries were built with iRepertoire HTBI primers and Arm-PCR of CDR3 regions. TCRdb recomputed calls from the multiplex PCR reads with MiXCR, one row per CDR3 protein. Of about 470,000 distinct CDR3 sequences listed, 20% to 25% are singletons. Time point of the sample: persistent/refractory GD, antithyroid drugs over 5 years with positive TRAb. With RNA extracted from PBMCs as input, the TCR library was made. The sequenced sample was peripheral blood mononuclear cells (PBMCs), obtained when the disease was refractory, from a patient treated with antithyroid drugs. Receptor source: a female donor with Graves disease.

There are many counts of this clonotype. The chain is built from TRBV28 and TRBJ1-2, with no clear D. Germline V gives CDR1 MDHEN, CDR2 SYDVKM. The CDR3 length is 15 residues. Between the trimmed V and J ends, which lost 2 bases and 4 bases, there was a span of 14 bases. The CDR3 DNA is TGTGCCAGCAGTTTAAGGGTTCTCAGGAGCTATGGCTACACCTTC. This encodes CASSLRVLRSYGYTF.

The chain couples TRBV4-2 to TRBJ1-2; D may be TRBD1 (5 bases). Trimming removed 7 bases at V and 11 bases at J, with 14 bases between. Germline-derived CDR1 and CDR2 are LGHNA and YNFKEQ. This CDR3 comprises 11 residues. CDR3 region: CASNPAEGYTF. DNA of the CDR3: TGTGCCAGCAACCCCGCGGAGGGGTACACCTTC.

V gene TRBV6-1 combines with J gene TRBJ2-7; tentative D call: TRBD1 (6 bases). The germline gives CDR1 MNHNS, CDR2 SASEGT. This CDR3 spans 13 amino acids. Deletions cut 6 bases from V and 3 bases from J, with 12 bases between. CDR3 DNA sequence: TGTGCCAGCAGAAGCACAGGGCACTACGAGCAGTACTTC. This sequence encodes CASRSTGHYEQYF.

The CDR3 spells CASSEGQGPYEQYF. In DNA form, the CDR3 reads TGTGCCAGTAGCGAGGGACAGGGACCCTACGAGCAGTACTTC. The chain recombines TRBV19 with TRBJ2-7; TRBD1 matches at 9 bases. V was clipped by 6 bases and J by 2 bases; unmatched bases: 5. The CDR3 totals 14 residues. Germline CDR1 and CDR2: LNHDA and SQIVND (reference sequence).

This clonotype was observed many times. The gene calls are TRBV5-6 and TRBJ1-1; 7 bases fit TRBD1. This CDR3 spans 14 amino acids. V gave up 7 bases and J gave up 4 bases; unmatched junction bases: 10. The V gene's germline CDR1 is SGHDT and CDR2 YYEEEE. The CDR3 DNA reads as TGTGCCAGCCGACTGGACAGGATCGGCACTGAAGCTTTCTTT. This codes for CASRLDRIGTEAFF.

For the CDR3, the DNA is TGTGCCAGCAGCTTAAATCCGGACACTGAAGCTTTCTTT. Its protein product is CASSLNPDTEAFF. The chain uses TRBV7-2 and TRBJ1-1; D is unresolved. The CDR3 runs 13 residues. Per the germline V gene, CDR1 is SGHTA and CDR2 is FQGNSA. Trimming took off 2 bases at V and 3 bases at J, with 7 bases between the two ends.

The CDR3 loop reads CASGLIGGSSAEQYF. DNA of the CDR3: TGTGCTAGTGGTTTAATTGGCGGGTCGTCGGCCGAGCAGTACTTC. The chain employs TRBV12-5 and TRBJ2-7; a possible D gene is TRBD2 (5 bases). The CDR3 runs 15 residues. Germline CDR1 and CDR2: LGHNT and FRNRAP. V lost 3 bases and J lost 6, with 18 bases in between.

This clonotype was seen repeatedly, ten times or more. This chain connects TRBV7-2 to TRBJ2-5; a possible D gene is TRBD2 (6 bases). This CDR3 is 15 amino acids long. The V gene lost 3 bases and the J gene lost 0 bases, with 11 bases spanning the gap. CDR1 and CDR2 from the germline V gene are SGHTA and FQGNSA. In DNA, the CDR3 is TGTGCCAGCAGCTTCGTGGGAGGCTACCAAGAGACCCAGTACTTC. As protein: CASSFVGGYQETQYF.

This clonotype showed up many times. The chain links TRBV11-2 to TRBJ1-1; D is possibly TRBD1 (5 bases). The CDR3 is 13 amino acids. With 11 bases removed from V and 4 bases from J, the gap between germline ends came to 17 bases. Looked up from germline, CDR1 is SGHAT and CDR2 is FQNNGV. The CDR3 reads CASKPEQGTEAFF. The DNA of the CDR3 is TGTGCCTCAAAACCGGAGCAGGGCACTGAAGCTTTCTTT.

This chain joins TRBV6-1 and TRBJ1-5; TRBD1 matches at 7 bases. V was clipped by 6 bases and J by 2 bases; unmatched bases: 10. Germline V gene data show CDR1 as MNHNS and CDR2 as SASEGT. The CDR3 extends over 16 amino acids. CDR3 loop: CASSGAGGYGNQPQHF. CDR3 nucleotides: TGTGCCAGCAGCGGGGCAGGGGGATATGGCAATCAGCCCCAGCATTTT.

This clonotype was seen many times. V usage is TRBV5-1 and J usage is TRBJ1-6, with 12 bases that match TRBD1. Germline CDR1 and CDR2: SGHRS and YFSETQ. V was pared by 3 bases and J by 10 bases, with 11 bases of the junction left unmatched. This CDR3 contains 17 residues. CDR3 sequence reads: CASSSFPGQGARSPLHF. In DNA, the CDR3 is TGCGCCAGCAGCTCCTTTCCGGGACAGGGGGCACGGTCACCCCTCCACTTT.

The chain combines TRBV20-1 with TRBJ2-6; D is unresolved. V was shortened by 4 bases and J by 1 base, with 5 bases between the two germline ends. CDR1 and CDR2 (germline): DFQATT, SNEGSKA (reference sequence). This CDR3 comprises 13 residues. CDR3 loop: CSATASGANVLTF. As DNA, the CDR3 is TGCAGTGCTACGGCGTCTGGGGCCAACGTCCTGACTTTC.

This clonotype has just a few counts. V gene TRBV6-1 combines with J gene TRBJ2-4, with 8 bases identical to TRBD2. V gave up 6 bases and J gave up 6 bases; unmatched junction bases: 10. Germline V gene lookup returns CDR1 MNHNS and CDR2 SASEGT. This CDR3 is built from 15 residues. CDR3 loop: CASSYGLADRNIQYF. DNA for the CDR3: TGTGCCAGCAGCTACGGACTAGCAGACCGAAACATTCAGTACTTC.

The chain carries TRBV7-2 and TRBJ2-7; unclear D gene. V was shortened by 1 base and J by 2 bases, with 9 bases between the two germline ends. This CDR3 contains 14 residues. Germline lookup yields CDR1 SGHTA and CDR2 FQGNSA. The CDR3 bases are TGTGCCAGCAGCTTAGGGGATTTACCCTACGAGCAGTACTTC. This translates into CASSLGDLPYEQYF.

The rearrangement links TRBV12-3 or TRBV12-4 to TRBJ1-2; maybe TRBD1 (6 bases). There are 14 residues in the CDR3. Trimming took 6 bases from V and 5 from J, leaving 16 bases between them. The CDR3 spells CASRSVGADYGYTF. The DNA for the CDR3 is TGTGCCAGCAGGTCGGTGGGGGCGGATTATGGCTACACCTTC.

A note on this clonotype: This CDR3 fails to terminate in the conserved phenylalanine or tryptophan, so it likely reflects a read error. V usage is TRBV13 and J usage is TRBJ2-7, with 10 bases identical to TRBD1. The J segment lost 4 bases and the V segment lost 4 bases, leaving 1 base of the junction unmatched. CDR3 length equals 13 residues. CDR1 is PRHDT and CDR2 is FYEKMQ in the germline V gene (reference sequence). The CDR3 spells CASSSGQGYEQYL. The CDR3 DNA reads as TGTGCCAGCAGCTCGGGACAGGGGTACGAGCAGTACCTC.

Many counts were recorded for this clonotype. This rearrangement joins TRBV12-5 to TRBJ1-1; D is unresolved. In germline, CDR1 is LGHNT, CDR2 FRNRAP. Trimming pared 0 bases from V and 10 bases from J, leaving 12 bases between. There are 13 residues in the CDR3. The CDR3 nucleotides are TGTGCTAGTGGTTTGGTAACCACTTCTGGAGCTTTCTTT. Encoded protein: CASGLVTTSGAFF.

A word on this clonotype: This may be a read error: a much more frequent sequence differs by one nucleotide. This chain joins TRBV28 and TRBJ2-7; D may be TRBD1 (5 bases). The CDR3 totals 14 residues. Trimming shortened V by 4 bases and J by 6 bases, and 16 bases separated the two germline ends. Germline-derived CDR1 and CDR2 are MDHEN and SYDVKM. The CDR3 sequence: CASSSDYRIGEQYF. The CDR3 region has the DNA TGTGCCAGCAGTTCGGATTACAGGATTGGCGAGCAGTACTTC.